These 24 T cell receptor beta chains were sequenced from one sample in a study of T cells after yellow fever vaccination. TCRdb itself ran the 5' RACE reads through MiXCR, one entry per CDR3 protein. The table shows approximately 350,000 distinct CDR3 sequences, with about 9.9% occurring only once. The source material was PBMCs, sampled on the day of the first yellow fever vaccination. The receptors derive from a man younger than 30 who received the YFV17D yellow fever vaccine.

The J gene is TRBJ2-5, the V gene TRBV5-1; TRBD1 might be the D (6 bases). Germline CDR1 reads SGHRS; CDR2 reads YFSETQ. The CDR3 is 14 residues long. Trimming left V 5 bases short and J 5 bases short, with 16 bases between. The CDR3 here is CASSGWGPGETQYF. The CDR3 bases are TGCGCCAGCAGTGGATGGGGGCCCGGGGAGACCCAGTACTTC.

The chain couples TRBV11-2 to TRBJ2-4; TRBD2 matches at 7 bases. CDR3 length equals 17 residues. The J segment lost 0 bases and the V segment lost 1 base, leaving 6 bases of the junction unmatched. Germline CDR1 is SGHAT and CDR2 is FQNNGV. CDR3 protein: CASSLGTGGVAKNIQYF. The CDR3 DNA sequence: TGTGCCAGCAGCTTAGGCACGGGAGGTGTAGCCAAAAACATTCAGTACTTC.

Only a few counts were recorded for this clonotype. The genes are TRBV7-3 and TRBJ2-1, with 13 bases aligning to TRBD2. Germline CDR1 reads SGHTA; CDR2 reads FQGTGA. This CDR3 contains 16 residues. J was trimmed by 10 bases and V by 5 bases; bases with no gene match: 11. CDR3 amino acids: CASSQPLAGGLGEQFF. The DNA for the CDR3 is TGTGCCAGCAGCCAACCACTAGCGGGGGGGCTGGGGGAGCAGTTCTTC.

This clonotype was recorded many times. The CDR3 loop reads CASSTPGTGSYEQYF. The CDR3 DNA reads TGTGCCAGTAGTACCCCCGGGACAGGTTCCTACGAGCAGTACTTC. The chain couples TRBV19 to TRBJ2-7; the match to TRBD1 covers 8 bases. The V gene's germline CDR1 is LNHDA and CDR2 SQIVND (reference sequence). The CDR3 runs to 15 residues. J was trimmed by 1 base and V by 4 bases; bases with no gene match: 6.

The chain joins TRBV6-1 to TRBJ2-7, with 7 bases lining up with TRBD2. The germline V gene has CDR1 MNHNS and CDR2 SASEGT. The J segment lost 1 base and the V segment lost 9 bases, leaving 15 bases of the junction unmatched. The length of the CDR3 is 16 residues. CDR3 DNA sequence: TGTGCCAGTTGGGGACTATCTGGGGCGGAGTCCTACGAGCAGTACGTC. Protein product: CASWGLSGAESYEQYV.

This rearrangement joins TRBV5-6 to TRBJ2-7; TRBD1 matches at 9 bases. J gave up 1 base and V 1 base, and 3 bases lay outside the gene matches. The germline CDR1 and CDR2 sequences are SGHDT and YYEEEE. CDR3 length: 15 amino acids. The CDR3 spells CASSLSGTGSYEQYF. The CDR3 DNA sequence: TGTGCCAGCAGCTTGTCCGGGACAGGGTCCTACGAGCAGTACTTC.

This chain connects TRBV7-9 to TRBJ2-2; D gene uncertain. The V and J ends lost 0 bases and 6 bases respectively, with 8 bases between them. The CDR3 length is 14 residues. The V gene's germline CDR1 is SEHNR and CDR2 FQNEAQ (reference sequence). The CDR3 region has the DNA TGTGCCAGCAGCTTAGCCCCCGTACCCGGGGAGCTGTTTTTT. It specifies CASSLAPVPGELFF.

The chain carries TRBV7-2 and TRBJ2-1; D is undetermined. The V gene lost 2 bases and the J gene lost 10 bases, with 12 bases spanning the gap. The germline CDR1 and CDR2 sequences are SGHTA and FQGNSA. The CDR3 sequence is 13 residues long. The CDR3 loop is CASSLSQDQEQFF. The CDR3 nucleotides are TGTGCCAGCAGCTTATCTCAGGATCAAGAGCAGTTCTTC.

In this sample, this clonotype turned up a few times. The chain carries TRBV20-1 and TRBJ1-2; TRBD1 matches 7 bases. The CDR3 extends over 17 amino acids. Unmatched junction bases numbered 14, after V lost 0 bases and J lost 4 bases. CDR1 is DFQATT, CDR2 SNEGSKA, per germline (reference sequence). The CDR3 spells CSARDYRGGGMSYGYTF. CDR3 in DNA: TGCAGTGCTAGAGATTATAGGGGAGGGGGCATGAGCTATGGCTACACCTTC.

This clonotype appeared many times. The gene calls are TRBV5-5 and TRBJ2-1, with 7 bases that match TRBD1. Germline-derived CDR1 and CDR2 are SGHKS and YYEKEE (reference sequence). Trimming took 3 bases from V and 3 from J; bases not matched to a gene: 6. The CDR3 runs to 15 residues. CDR3 residues: CASSYLGGLYNEQFF. The CDR3 DNA sequence: TGTGCCAGCAGCTACTTAGGGGGCCTCTACAATGAGCAGTTCTTC. The complete variable domain, with remaining parts taken from reference TRBV5-5 and TRBJ2-1, reads DAGVTQSPTHLIKTRGQQVTLRCSPISGHKSVSWYQQVLGQGPQFIFQYYEKEERGRGNFPDRFSARQFPNYSSELNVNALLLGDSALYLCASSYLGGLYNEQFFGPGTRLTVL.

This clonotype was detected ten times or more. V and J are TRBV20-1 and TRBJ2-2; 8 nucleotides align to TRBD2. The ends lost 2 bases at V and 9 bases at J; junction bases unmatched: 8. The CDR3 has 14 residues. Germline V gene sequence: CDR1 DFQATT, CDR2 SNEGSKA (reference sequence). This CDR3 reads CSARPSFSGRELFF. The CDR3 DNA reads as TGCAGTGCTAGACCCTCATTTAGCGGGAGGGAGCTGTTTTTT.

The rearrangement joins TRBV6-4 to TRBJ2-1; 9 nucleotides line up with TRBD2. Germline values: CDR1 MRHNA, CDR2 SNTAGT. CDR3 length: 14 amino acids. The V gene end was trimmed by 8 bases and the J gene end by 8 bases; junction bases not matched to a gene: 10. CDR3 in DNA: TGTGCCAGCGGGCGGGGGGGCGATGTCCATGAGCAGTTCTTC. Amino acid sequence: CASGRGGDVHEQFF.

V gene TRBV11-2 combines with J gene TRBJ2-3; 8 bases map to TRBD1. Germline CDR1 reads SGHAT; CDR2 reads FQNNGV. J lost 0 bases, V lost 6 bases, and 5 bases had no gene match. There are 15 residues in the CDR3. CDR3 coding DNA: TGTGCCAGCAGACGGAGGACAGGGAGCACAGATACGCAGTATTTT. The encoded protein is CASRRRTGSTDTQYF. Filled out from reference TRBV11-2 and TRBJ2-3, the complete variable domain reads EAGVAQSPRYKIIEKRQSVAFWCNPISGHATLYWYQQILGQGPKLLIQFQNNGVVDDSQLPKDRFSAERLKGVDSTLKIQPAKLEDSAVYLCASRRRTGSTDTQYFGPGTRLTVL.

The CDR3 region is CASNAGRWQGVDTGELFF. Written as DNA, the CDR3 is TGTGCCAGCAACGCAGGACGGTGGCAGGGCGTGGACACCGGGGAGCTGTTTTTT. The chain employs TRBV21-1 and TRBJ2-2; the table calls TRBD2, which could not be checked here. TRBV21-1 is flagged as a pseudogene. The CDR3 runs 18 residues.

This clonotype was observed a handful of times. The chain uses TRBV7-9 and TRBJ2-5; 7 bases agree with TRBD2. Per the germline V gene, CDR1 is SEHNR and CDR2 is FQNEAQ (reference sequence). The CDR3 is made up of 14 amino acids. V dropped 2 bases and J dropped 5; count of bases not matched to a gene: 5. The chain's CDR3 is CASSLLGGVETQYF. The CDR3 DNA sequence: TGTGCCAGCAGCTTACTGGGAGGGGTGGAGACCCAGTACTTC.

This clonotype has just a few counts. V usage is TRBV18 and J usage is TRBJ1-4; D is unresolved. The CDR3 contains 15 residues. Germline lookup yields CDR1 KGHSH and CDR2 LQKENI. V was trimmed by 3 bases and J by 1 base, leaving 9 bases between them. CDR3 region: CASSPSSITNEKLFF. CDR3 coding DNA: TGTGCCAGCTCACCGAGCAGTATAACTAATGAAAAACTGTTTTTT.

The chain carries TRBV7-8 and TRBJ1-5, with D unclear. Germline V lookup: CDR1 SGHVS, CDR2 FQNEAQ. Trimming took 5 bases from V and 9 from J, leaving 11 bases between them. The CDR3 contains 12 residues. CDR3 sequence (DNA): TGTGCCAGCAGCCGCCCGCCGGGGCCCCAGCATTTT. The encoded protein is CASSRPPGPQHF.

The V call is TRBV12-3 or TRBV12-4, the J call TRBJ2-2; D remains unclear. Between the trimmed V and J ends, which lost 10 bases and 4 bases, there was a span of 13 bases. The CDR3 length is 13 residues. The CDR3 region has the DNA TGTGCCACGCCCCTCTGGATCACCGGGGAGCTGTTTTTT. Amino acid sequence: CATPLWITGELFF.

The chain uses TRBV4-3 and TRBJ2-5, with D unclear. The CDR3 covers 13 residues. Deletions cut 2 bases from V and 1 base from J, with 5 bases between. Germline V CDR1 and CDR2: LGHNA, YSLEER. In DNA form, the CDR3 reads TGCGCCAGCAGCCAAACAGTCCAAGAGACCCAGTACTTC. Amino acids: CASSQTVQETQYF.

This clonotype has only a few counts. The chain couples TRBV5-4 to TRBJ2-1; 8 positions match TRBD2. The germline V gene has CDR1 SGHNT and CDR2 YYREEE (reference sequence). The length of the CDR3 is 17 residues. V shed 1 base and J 7 bases; nucleotides not matched to a gene: 13. The chain's CDR3 is CASSLMGSGLGGNEQFF. The CDR3 bases are TGTGCCAGCAGCTTGATGGGGTCGGGACTAGGTGGAAATGAGCAGTTCTTC. The full variable domain, with the rest looked up from reference TRBV5-4 and TRBJ2-1, is ETGVTQSPTHLIKTRGQQVTLRCSSQSGHNTVSWYQQALGQGPQFIFQYYREEENGRGNFPPRFSGLQFPNYSSELNVNALELDDSALYLCASSLMGSGLGGNEQFFGPGTRLTVL.

The chain joins TRBV12-3 or TRBV12-4 to TRBJ1-2; D is unclear. This CDR3 contains 13 residues. V lost 3 bases and J lost 8, with 13 bases in between. CDR3 in DNA: TGTGCCAGCAGTTTTTCCGAGCGCTTCGGCTACACCTTC. This codes for CASSFSERFGYTF.

This clonotype was seen only a few times. The gene calls are TRBV5-4 and TRBJ2-5, with 7 bases matching TRBD2. Per the germline V gene, CDR1 is SGHNT and CDR2 is YYREEE (reference sequence). V shed 4 bases, J shed 3 bases, and the junction held 9 bases outside the gene matches. This CDR3 contains 15 residues. The CDR3 nucleotides read TGTGCCAGCAGCCCACGGGACGGGGGGAAAGAGACCCAGTACTTC. Residues: CASSPRDGGKETQYF.

The gene calls are TRBV7-2 and TRBJ2-7; the D is unclear. The germline V gene encodes CDR1 SGHTA and CDR2 FQGNSA. V was trimmed by 0 bases and J by 2 bases, leaving 8 bases between them. The CDR3 sequence is 14 residues long. CDR3 in amino acids: CASSLAAATYEQYF. Here the CDR3 DNA reads TGTGCCAGCAGCTTAGCGGCTGCCACCTACGAGCAGTACTTC.

There are a few counts of this clonotype. The V and J genes are TRBV7-2 and TRBJ2-7; D gene uncertain. The CDR3 is 13 residues long. Germline CDR1 and CDR2: SGHTA and FQGNSA. V shed 1 base and J shed 3 bases, with 7 bases lying between them. CDR3 loop: CASSLVRVYEQYF. The CDR3, as DNA: TGTGCCAGCAGCTTAGTGCGAGTCTACGAGCAGTACTTC.